One sample yielded the 20 T cell receptor beta chains listed below, sequenced in a study of blood T cell repertoires in COVID-19 (dated by TCRdb to 2019 to 2021). Library generation was performed with the immunoSEQ multiplex PCR assay. Held by TCRdb, this immuneACCESS table contains in-frame sequences only and omits some clones. Under half of the omission traces to an unresolved V gene where checked; the cause of the rest is unknown. The sample table contains some 150,000 clones; only one count was recorded for about 87% of them. The ten most abundant clones make up roughly 8% of the sample. The sequenced sample was peripheral blood. Source of these receptors: a woman in her fifties or sixties with active or convalescent COVID-19.

Details on this clone: The junction and the germline gene differ at one end; a read error may be behind it. The chain recombines TRBV12-3 or TRBV12-4 with TRBJ2-3; D gene unclear. This CDR3 has 13 residues. The CDR3, as DNA: TGCTGCAGTCCAGGCTATGGCACAGATACGCAGTATTTT. Amino acid sequence: CCSPGYGTDTQYF.

This sequence joins TRBV27 and TRBJ1-4; D call uncertain. The V and J ends lost 5 bases and 0 bases respectively, with 7 bases between them. CDR3 length equals 14 residues. Germline assignment: CDR1 MNHEY and CDR2 SMNVEV (reference sequence). The CDR3 DNA sequence: TGTGCCAGCAGTCCCGGGGCAACTAATGAAAAACTGTTTTTT. As protein: CASSPGATNEKLFF.

The chain carries TRBV2 and TRBJ2-7; 7 positions agree with TRBD2. V was clipped by 4 bases and J by 2 bases; unmatched bases: 8. The CDR3 runs 15 residues. Germline V gives CDR1 SNHLY, CDR2 FYNNEI. CDR3 region: CASSAGASGPYEQYF. In DNA form, the CDR3 reads TGTGCCAGCAGTGCTGGGGCTAGCGGTCCCTACGAGCAGTACTTC.

In DNA, the CDR3 is TGTGCCAGCAGTTACTCGACAGGGAGGCAGCCCCAGCATTTT. Translating it yields CASSYSTGRQPQHF. The chain is built from TRBV6-5 and TRBJ1-5; 7 bases match TRBD1. The junction had 3 bases not matched to a gene; V was cut back by 0 bases and J by 7 bases. The germline V gene has CDR1 MNHEY and CDR2 SVGAGI. The CDR3 is 14 residues long.

This clone was detected only a few times. CDR3: CASSSAGGIYEQYF. CDR3 DNA: TGTGCCAGCAGCTCAGCAGGGGGGATCTACGAGCAGTACTTC. This sequence joins TRBV11-2 and TRBJ2-7; TRBD1 is a possible D gene (7 bases). Germline V lookup: CDR1 SGHAT, CDR2 FQNNGV. V lost 4 bases and J lost 3, with 13 bases in between. The CDR3 length is 14 residues.

The gene calls are TRBV7-5 and TRBJ1-1. TRBV7-5 is tagged as a pseudogene. The CDR3 totals 16 residues. CDR3: CARSDNPNRSGTEAFF. For the CDR3, the DNA is TGTGCCAGAAGCGATAACCCTAATAGAAGCGGCACTGAAGCTTTCTTT.

The rearrangement joins TRBV19 to TRBJ2-3, with 7 bases identical to TRBD1. The CDR3 runs to 17 residues. Germline assignment: CDR1 LNHDA and CDR2 SQIVND (reference sequence). With 1 base clipped from V and 5 bases from J, the junction kept 12 bases outside the gene matches. CDR3 region: CASSIVGTAPPGDTQYF. CDR3 bases: TGTGCCAGTAGTATAGTTGGGACAGCACCCCCGGGAGATACGCAGTATTTT.

The J gene is TRBJ2-5, the V gene TRBV5-1, with 10 bases fitting TRBD1. From germline, CDR1 is SGHRS and CDR2 YFSETQ. The CDR3 has 16 amino acids. Unmatched junction bases numbered 7, after V lost 4 bases and J lost 1 base. The CDR3 sequence is CASSPRDRGLQETQYF. In nucleotides, the CDR3 is TGCGCCAGCAGCCCAAGGGACAGGGGACTCCAAGAGACCCAGTACTTC.

This chain links TRBV6-5 with TRBJ2-1; tentatively, D is TRBD2 (6 bases). CDR1 is MNHEY and CDR2 is SVGAGI in the germline V gene. The CDR3 has 14 amino acids. Deletions cut 0 bases from V and 6 bases from J, with 9 bases between. Here the CDR3 DNA reads TGTGCCAGCAGTTACTCGAAGGGAGGCAATGAGCAGTTCTTC. Its protein product is CASSYSKGGNEQFF.

The chain couples TRBV15 to TRBJ2-7; maybe TRBD1 (6 bases). V was shortened by 6 bases and J by 2 bases, with 14 bases between the two germline ends. CDR1 and CDR2 from the germline V gene are LNHNV and YYDKDF (reference sequence). This CDR3 is built from 14 residues. The CDR3 protein is CATSRQVRAYEQYF. CDR3 sequence (DNA): TGTGCCACCAGTCGACAGGTTCGCGCCTACGAGCAGTACTTC.

The CDR3 reads CSVEVVALAGGYEQYF. The CDR3 DNA reads TGCAGCGTTGAAGTCGTGGCACTAGCGGGGGGCTACGAGCAGTACTTC. The chain links TRBV29-1 to TRBJ2-7, with 12 bases that match TRBD2. V shed 1 base, J shed 3 bases, and the junction held 7 bases outside the gene matches. This CDR3 comprises 16 residues. The germline CDR1 and CDR2 sequences are SQVTM and ANQGSEA.

This sequence joins TRBV28 and TRBJ1-6; D is perhaps TRBD1 (5 bases). Trimming removed 6 bases at V and 7 bases at J, with 19 bases between. The CDR3 covers 16 residues. From germline, CDR1 is MDHEN and CDR2 SYDVKM. This chain's CDR3 is CASRTMDTRWNSPLHF. The DNA of the CDR3 is TGTGCCAGCAGAACAATGGACACAAGATGGAATTCACCCCTCCACTTT.

The chain couples TRBV7-6 to TRBJ2-7, with 9 positions matching TRBD2. Germline V gene lookup returns CDR1 SGHVS and CDR2 FNYEAQ. Trimming at V came to 4 bases and at J to 4 bases, leaving 5 bases not matched to a gene. The CDR3 spans 14 residues. CDR3 protein: CASSSLAGQYEQYF. The CDR3 nucleotides are TGTGCCAGCAGCTCGCTAGCGGGGCAGTACGAGCAGTACTTC.

The CDR3 protein is CASSYGTIRPRNTIYF. CDR3 sequence (DNA): TGTGCCAGCAGTTACGGGACTATCCGGCCTAGAAACACCATATATTTT. The chain carries TRBV6-5 and TRBJ1-3, with D possibly matching TRBD1 (5 bases). This CDR3 has 16 amino acids. Per the germline V gene, CDR1 is MNHEY and CDR2 is SVGAGI. V was clipped by 2 bases and J by 5 bases, with 16 bases between them.

This rearrangement joins TRBV6-5 to TRBJ1-2; D is undetermined. This CDR3 spans 14 amino acids. Trimming pared 6 bases from V and 7 bases from J, leaving 18 bases between. Germline loops: CDR1 MNHEY, CDR2 SVGAGI. The CDR3 loop is CASSQFRRAGGYTF. The CDR3 region has the DNA TGTGCCAGCAGCCAATTCCGGAGGGCTGGTGGCTACACCTTC.

The chain links TRBV5-4 to TRBJ2-5; 10 bases agree with TRBD2. Germline CDR1 is SGHNT and CDR2 is YYREEE (reference sequence). The V gene end was trimmed by 3 bases and the J gene end by 5 bases; junction bases not matched to a gene: 10. CDR3 length equals 16 residues. CDR3 nucleotide sequence: TGTGCCAGCAGCTCTCCCCCCCTAGCGGGAGAGGAGACCCAGTACTTC. Its translation: CASSSPPLAGEETQYF.

This sequence joins TRBV7-2 and TRBJ2-1; 12 bases fit TRBD2. Germline lookup yields CDR1 SGHTA and CDR2 FQGNSA. J was trimmed by 7 bases and V by 8 bases; bases with no gene match: 6. The CDR3 spans 14 residues. The chain's CDR3 is CASQTSGSYNEQFF. In DNA, the CDR3 is TGTGCCAGCCAGACTAGCGGGAGCTATAATGAGCAGTTCTTC.

The chain couples TRBV11-3 to TRBJ1-1, with a weak D call TRBD1 (5 bases). The CDR3 extends over 14 amino acids. V shed 6 bases and J shed 1 base, with 12 bases lying between them. Germline values: CDR1 SGHNT, CDR2 YENEEA. CDR3 region: CASRFTGENTEAFF. The CDR3, as DNA: TGTGCCAGCAGGTTTACAGGTGAGAACACTGAAGCTTTCTTT.

The chain uses TRBV7-8 and TRBJ2-7, with 7 bases that match TRBD1. CDR1 SGHVS and CDR2 FQNEAQ come from the germline V gene. The CDR3 covers 16 residues. V was clipped by 2 bases and J by 4 bases; unmatched bases: 11. CDR3 bases: TGTGCCAGCAGCTTAAACCACGGGACAGTCTTATACGAGCAGTACTTC. It specifies CASSLNHGTVLYEQYF. Variable domain in full (rest from reference TRBV7-8 and TRBJ2-7): GAGVSQSPRYKVAKRGQDVALRCDPISGHVSLFWYQQALGQGPEFLTYFQNEAQLDKSGLPSDRFFAERPEGSVSTLKIQRTQQEDSAVYLCASSLNHGTVLYEQYFGPGTRLTVT.

The chain is built from TRBV12-5 and TRBJ1-1; a weak D match, TRBD1 (5 bases). V lost 6 bases, J lost 4 bases, and 12 bases lay in between. Per germline, CDR1 LGHNT and CDR2 FRNRAP. CDR3 length equals 13 residues. CDR3 sequence: CASGQGGLTEAFF. CDR3 sequence (DNA): TGTGCTAGTGGCCAGGGAGGGCTCACTGAAGCTTTCTTT.